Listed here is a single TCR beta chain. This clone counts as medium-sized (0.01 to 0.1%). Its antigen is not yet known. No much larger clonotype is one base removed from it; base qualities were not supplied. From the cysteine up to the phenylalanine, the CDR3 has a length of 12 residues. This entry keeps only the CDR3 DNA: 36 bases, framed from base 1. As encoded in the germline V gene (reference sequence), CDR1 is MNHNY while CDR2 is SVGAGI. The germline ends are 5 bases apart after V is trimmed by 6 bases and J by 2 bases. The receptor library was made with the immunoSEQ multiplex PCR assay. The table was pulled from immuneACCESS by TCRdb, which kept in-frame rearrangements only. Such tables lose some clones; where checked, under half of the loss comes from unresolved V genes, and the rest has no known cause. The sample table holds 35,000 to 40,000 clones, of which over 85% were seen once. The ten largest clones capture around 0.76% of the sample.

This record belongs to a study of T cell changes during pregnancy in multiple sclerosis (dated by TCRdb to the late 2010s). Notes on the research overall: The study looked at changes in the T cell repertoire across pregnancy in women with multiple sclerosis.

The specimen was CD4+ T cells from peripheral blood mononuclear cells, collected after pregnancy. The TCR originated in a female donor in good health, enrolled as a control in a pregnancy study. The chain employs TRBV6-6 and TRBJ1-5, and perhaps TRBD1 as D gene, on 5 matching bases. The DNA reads TGTGCCAGCAGACAGGGCAATCAGCCCCAGCATTTT. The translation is CASRQGNQPQHF.